The 5 T cell receptor beta chains given below trace back to one sample, sequenced in a study of PD-L1 blockade in urothelial cancer. Indicated time point: pretreatment peripheral blood. TCRdb keeps only in-frame clones here, not all; method: immunoSEQ multiplex PCR. Among tens of thousands of clones listed, 70% to 90% were seen once. Here the sequenced sample was PBMCs, taken around atezolizumab (anti-PD-L1) treatment. Source of these receptors: a man older than 75 with urothelial cancer.

This chain links TRBV7-2 with TRBJ2-5; the D gene is possibly TRBD2 (5 bases). V was cut by 5 bases and J by 9 bases, with 22 bases left in between. Germline V CDR1 and CDR2: SGHTA, FQGNSA. The CDR3 contains 15 residues. The CDR3 DNA follows: TGTGCCAGCAGCCCACTCCCGACGGCTGAGGGCCCCCAGTACTTC. This sequence encodes CASSPLPTAEGPQYF.

The chain carries TRBV5-1 and TRBJ2-1, with 10 bases fitting TRBD1. Germline assignment: CDR1 SGHRS and CDR2 YFSETQ. The CDR3 has 16 amino acids. V was clipped by 1 base and J by 9 bases; unmatched bases: 10. The CDR3 loop reads CASSLRSGTGVSEQFF. For the CDR3, the DNA is TGCGCCAGCAGCTTGCGGTCCGGGACAGGGGTTTCTGAGCAGTTCTTC.

V and J are TRBV7-9 and TRBJ2-7, with 9 bases matching TRBD1. CDR1 is SEHNR, CDR2 FQNEAQ, per germline (reference sequence). The CDR3 totals 16 residues. Trimming cost V 1 base and J 4 bases; bases outside gene matches: 8. The CDR3 DNA reads as TGTGCCAGCAGCTTAGGAACCGGGACAGGGTTTTACGAGCAGTACTTC. It is translated as CASSLGTGTGFYEQYF.

The CDR3 region has the DNA TGCGCCAGCAGCTCCGCCGGGGATCTGTATGAAAAACTGTTTTTT. It codes for CASSSAGDLYEKLFF. The chain couples TRBV5-1 to TRBJ1-4; the D is unclear. Germline CDR1 is SGHRS and CDR2 is YFSETQ. The CDR3 sequence is 15 residues long. V gave up 3 bases and J gave up 6 bases, with 15 bases separating them.

The V gene is TRBV19, the J gene TRBJ1-1, with D unresolved. In germline, CDR1 is LNHDA, CDR2 SQIVND (reference sequence). The CDR3 covers 15 residues. Trimming removed 8 bases from V and 6 bases from J, with 22 bases in between. CDR3 residues: CASVGVFYIRSEAFF. CDR3 DNA sequence: TGTGCCAGTGTCGGGGTTTTCTATATCCGTTCTGAAGCTTTCTTT.